This T cell receptor (beta chain) stems from a study of T cell responses to AZD1222 COVID-19 vaccine. Measured with immunoSEQ multiplex PCR; TCRdb has only the in-frame clones, and not every one. Of under 200,000 clones listed, around nine tenths are singletons. Germline CDR1 SGHNT, CDR2 YYREEE (reference sequence). J gave up 4 bases and V 1 base, and 5 bases lay outside the gene matches. The CDR3 sequence is 14 residues long. This chain uses TRBV5-4 with TRBJ2-7; 7 nucleotides agree with TRBD1. The TCR originated in an adult in good health. Source: peripheral blood, taken on day 0 of AZD1222 vaccination. The CDR3 region is CASSLTGTEYEQYF. As DNA, the CDR3 is TGTGCCAGCAGCTTGACCGGGACAGAATACGAGCAGTACTTC.